This passage covers 21 T cell receptor beta chains from one sample sequenced in a study of cytomegalovirus exposure and HLA in healthy donors. Use of 60 Vbeta and 13 Jbeta primers characterized the PCR. TCRdb's copy holds only in-frame clones and misses some; the assay was immunoSEQ multiplex PCR. The top ten hold 1.5% to 2% of the sample, which has about 170,000 clones, 81% seen once. Sequencing was done on a sample of PBMCs. These receptors originate from a woman younger than 30 in good health and CMV-seronegative.

The chain combines TRBV5-4 with TRBJ2-3, with a tentative D call TRBD2 (6 bases). V lost 3 bases and J lost 7, with 12 bases in between. The CDR3 has 13 amino acids. The germline gives CDR1 SGHNT, CDR2 YYREEE (reference sequence). CDR3 DNA: TGTGCCAGCAGCTCGCCGGGGGTCTATACGCAGTATTTT. Translated: CASSSPGVYTQYF.

The table lists this clone with a count of one. J is TRBJ1-4 and V is TRBV18; D gene unclear. The CDR3 spans 14 residues. Looked up from germline, CDR1 is KGHSH and CDR2 is LQKENI. V lost 2 bases to trimming and J lost 3 bases, with 7 bases between them. CDR3 sequence reads: CASSPGRANEKLFF. The CDR3 coding sequence is TGTGCCAGCTCACCAGGGCGCGCTAATGAAAAACTGTTTTTT.

CDR3 sequence (DNA): TGTGCCAGCAGTTTCGGTACGCCCCAGCATTTT. Translated: CASSFGTPQHF. This chain uses TRBV28 with TRBJ1-5; D uncertain. The germline V gene has CDR1 MDHEN and CDR2 SYDVKM. The V end was cut by 3 bases, the J end by 9 bases, with 6 bases between. The CDR3 consists of 11 residues.

This rearrangement joins TRBV5-5 to TRBJ1-2, with 7 bases aligning to TRBD1. The germline V gene encodes CDR1 SGHKS and CDR2 YYEKEE (reference sequence). This CDR3 has 15 residues. Trimming cost V 4 bases and J 4 bases; bases outside gene matches: 10. The CDR3 DNA reads as TGTGCCAGCAGCCTCAGTCCCGGGACAGCCTATGGCTACACCTTC. As protein: CASSLSPGTAYGYTF.

V gene TRBV6-1 combines with J gene TRBJ1-1; D is unclear. Germline V gene data show CDR1 as MNHNS and CDR2 as SASEGT. V was clipped by 0 bases and J by 1 base, with 9 bases between them. The CDR3 has 15 residues. DNA of the CDR3: TGTGCCAGCAGTGAAGCGGTACAGCCGAACACTGAAGCTTTCTTT. Its protein product is CASSEAVQPNTEAFF.

The chain has TRBV4-1 and TRBJ2-7, with D possibly TRBD2 on 5 matching bases. Looked up from germline, CDR1 is MGHRA and CDR2 is YSYEKL. With 8 bases removed from V and 3 bases from J, the gap between germline ends came to 20 bases. The CDR3 extends over 15 amino acids. CDR3 in amino acids: CASGPSARVGYEQYF. As DNA, the CDR3 is TGCGCCAGCGGCCCGTCTGCGCGGGTGGGCTACGAGCAGTACTTC.

This chain links TRBV30 with TRBJ1-4; 8 bases are shared with TRBD1. V was pared by 7 bases and J by 0 bases, with 7 bases of the junction left unmatched. Germline lookup yields CDR1 GTSNPN and CDR2 SVGIG (reference sequence). The CDR3 consists of 15 residues. The CDR3 nucleotides are TGTGCCTCGGACAGGGAGGTCACAACTAATGAAAAACTGTTTTTT. It translates to CASDREVTTNEKLFF.

The chain recombines TRBV6-1 with TRBJ1-4, with D unresolved. The germline gives CDR1 MNHNS, CDR2 SASEGT. This CDR3 contains 15 residues. V lost 3 bases, J lost 0 bases, and 8 bases lay in between. CDR3 in amino acids: CASSEWRATNEKLFF. As DNA, the CDR3 is TGTGCCAGCAGTGAGTGGAGAGCAACTAATGAAAAACTGTTTTTT.

The J gene is TRBJ2-7, the V gene TRBV28; D might be TRBD1 (5 bases). Germline-derived CDR1 and CDR2 are MDHEN and SYDVKM. Trimming removed 10 bases from V and 7 bases from J, with 20 bases in between. CDR3 length: 13 amino acids. Here the CDR3 DNA reads TGTGCCACCGCCGGGCAGGGAATGCGGGAGCAGTACTTC. It is translated as CATAGQGMREQYF.

The chain combines TRBV5-1 with TRBJ2-4, with 10 positions matching TRBD2. Germline lookup yields CDR1 SGHRS and CDR2 YFSETQ. Trimming took 0 bases from V and 0 from J; bases not matched to a gene: 6. The CDR3 extends over 18 amino acids. The CDR3 loop is CASSLGITSGVAKNIQYF. The CDR3 DNA sequence: TGCGCCAGCAGCTTGGGCATAACTAGCGGGGTAGCCAAAAACATTCAGTACTTC. The whole variable domain, filled in from reference TRBV5-1 and TRBJ2-4, reads KAGVTQTPRYLIKTRGQQVTLSCSPISGHRSVSWYQQTPGQGLQFLFEYFSETQRNKGNFPGRFSGRQFSNSRSEMNVSTLELGDSALYLCASSLGITSGVAKNIQYFGAGTRLSVL.

The chain is built from TRBV27 and TRBJ2-1, with D maybe TRBD1 (6 bases). V was pared by 8 bases and J by 0 bases, with 8 bases between. Germline lookup yields CDR1 MNHEY and CDR2 SMNVEV (reference sequence). CDR3 size: 13 residues. The CDR3 DNA sequence: TGTGCCAGCGCCAGGGGCTCCTACAATGAGCAGTTCTTC. Residues: CASARGSYNEQFF.

CDR3 sequence: CASSELGGGSTGELFF. The CDR3 DNA reads TGCGCCAGCAGTGAGCTCGGGGGGGGAAGCACCGGGGAGCTGTTTTTT. This rearrangement joins TRBV10-1 to TRBJ2-2; 8 bases agree with TRBD2. The CDR3 spans 16 residues. Germline CDR1 and CDR2: WNHNN and SYGVQD (reference sequence). V lost 2 bases to trimming and J lost 4 bases; unmatched junction nucleotides: 6.

For the CDR3, the DNA is TGTGCCAGCAGTTTAAACCCCCCGGGACTGGCAAACTACGAGCAGTACTTC. Translating it yields CASSLNPPGLANYEQYF. The chain employs TRBV28 and TRBJ2-7; weak D call: TRBD2 (6 bases). CDR3 length: 17 residues. Germline V CDR1 and CDR2: MDHEN, SYDVKM. V lost 2 bases and J lost 3, with 20 bases in between.

This chain links TRBV6-5 with TRBJ1-2; TRBD1 might be the D (5 bases). CDR1 and CDR2 from the germline V gene are MNHEY and SVGAGI. The CDR3 sequence is 13 residues long. Trimming removed 6 bases at V and 8 bases at J, with 16 bases between. CDR3 sequence: CASSDARVRGYTF. The CDR3 nucleotides are TGTGCCAGCAGCGACGCCAGGGTGAGGGGCTACACCTTC.

The chain couples TRBV9 to TRBJ1-2; maybe TRBD1 (6 bases). This CDR3 spans 16 amino acids. V dropped 2 bases and J dropped 6 bases, with 20 bases sitting between them. The germline V gene encodes CDR1 SGDLS and CDR2 YYNGEE. For the CDR3, the DNA is TGTGCCAGCAGCGTGGTCCTCGGCGGGGGCAGTCATGGCTACACCTTC. The encoded protein is CASSVVLGGGSHGYTF. The full variable domain, in which reference TRBV9 and TRBJ1-2 provide the parts outside the CDR3, is DSGVTQTPKHLITATGQRVTLRCSPRSGDLSVYWYQQSLDQGLQFLIQYYNGEERAKGNILERFSAQQFPDLHSELNLSSLELGDSALYFCASSVVLGGGSHGYTFGSGTRLTVV.

The V and J genes are TRBV5-8 and TRBJ2-2; possible D gene TRBD2, 5 bases. Germline V gene lookup returns CDR1 SGHTS and CDR2 YDEGEE. V was trimmed by 5 bases and J by 6 bases, leaving 11 bases between them. There are 13 residues in the CDR3. The CDR3 DNA is TGTGCCAGCAGGGTTACAGCGGCCGGGGAGCTGTTTTTT. This codes for CASRVTAAGELFF. The complete variable domain, with remaining parts taken from reference TRBV5-8 and TRBJ2-2, reads EAGVTQSPTHLIKTRGQQATLRCSPISGHTSVYWYQQALGLGLQFLLWYDEGEERNRGNFPPRFSGRQFPNYSSELNVNALELEDSALYLCASRVTAAGELFFGEGSRLTVL.

This clone occurred a few times. DNA for the CDR3: TGTGCCAGGGGGAGAAATGAAAAACTGTTTTTT. Its protein is CARGRNEKLFF. J is TRBJ1-4 and V is TRBV30, with a tentative D call TRBD1 (6 bases). The CDR3 is made up of 11 amino acids. CDR1 and CDR2 from the germline V gene are GTSNPN and SVGIG (reference sequence). With 8 bases removed from V and 5 bases from J, the gap between germline ends came to 9 bases.

The chain carries TRBV6-6 and TRBJ1-2; 7 bases fit TRBD1. With 2 bases clipped from V and 7 bases from J, the junction kept 10 bases outside the gene matches. The CDR3 loop spans 15 amino acids. Germline lookup yields CDR1 MNHNY and CDR2 SVGAGI (reference sequence). This CDR3 is CASSYQIGQEGGYTF. DNA of the CDR3: TGTGCCAGCAGTTACCAGATTGGACAGGAGGGTGGCTACACCTTC.

The rearrangement links TRBV9 to TRBJ2-6, with D unresolved. V dropped 0 bases and J dropped 0 bases, with 7 bases sitting between them. Germline values: CDR1 SGDLS, CDR2 YYNGEE. This CDR3 region has 16 residues. The CDR3 sequence: CASSVGPYSGANVLTF. DNA for the CDR3: TGTGCCAGCAGCGTAGGTCCGTACTCTGGGGCCAACGTCCTGACTTTC. The whole variable domain, filled in from reference TRBV9 and TRBJ2-6, reads DSGVTQTPKHLITATGQRVTLRCSPRSGDLSVYWYQQSLDQGLQFLIQYYNGEERAKGNILERFSAQQFPDLHSELNLSSLELGDSALYFCASSVGPYSGANVLTFGAGSRLTVL.

This clone was seen more than once but under ten times. This sequence joins TRBV30 and TRBJ1-1; D perhaps matches TRBD1 (5 bases). Germline loops: CDR1 GTSNPN, CDR2 SVGIG (reference sequence). This CDR3 has 16 residues. The ends were cut back, 0 bases at V and 1 base at J, with 15 bases in the middle. Here the CDR3 reads CAWSVVSGVPNTEAFF. As DNA, the CDR3 is TGTGCCTGGAGTGTCGTATCGGGGGTTCCGAACACTGAAGCTTTCTTT.

V gene TRBV5-5 combines with J gene TRBJ1-5; TRBD1 might be the D (5 bases). This CDR3 has 14 amino acids. The V gene's germline CDR1 is SGHKS and CDR2 YYEKEE (reference sequence). V lost 2 bases to trimming and J lost 11 bases, with 17 bases between them. The CDR3 coding sequence is TGTGCCAGCAGCTTCTCTTTATCCCCGGGGGCCCAGCATTTT. It yields the protein CASSFSLSPGAQHF.